The clone carrying this TCR beta chain was recorded only once. What it binds is unknown. CDR1 is LNHDA and CDR2 is SQIVND in the germline V gene (reference sequence). The CDR3 loop spans 13 amino acids. V dropped 1 base and J dropped 3 bases, with 7 bases sitting between them. This sample was taken from a study of T cell responses to AZD1222 COVID-19 vaccine. Study information: Doses given second, at about 4 or about 12 weeks, were pooled.

Study outcomes and limitations: Baseline seropositivity occurred in only a handful of AZD1222 recipients. Regions 160-218 and 743-854 dominated among vaccine-associated CD4 TCRs spanning spike. Repertoires were collected only later (after the peak T cell response had occurred).

Profiling relied on immunoSEQ multiplex PCR, and the TCRdb table lists in-frame clones only, not all of them. This sample has 150,000 or so clones; 92% occur once, and the top ten carry more than 3%. The material was peripheral blood, obtained on day 0 of AZD1222 vaccination. The J gene is TRBJ2-7, the V gene TRBV19; D is unresolved. This TCR came from an adult in good health. Here the CDR3 reads CASSIGAGYEQYF. The CDR3 DNA follows: TGTGCCAGTAGTATAGGGGCCGGCTACGAGCAGTACTTC. Supplemented by reference TRBV19 and TRBJ2-7, the full variable domain reads DGGITQSPKYLFRKEGQNVTLSCEQNLNHDAMYWYRQDPGQGLRLIYYSQIVNDFQKGDIAEGYSVSREKKESFPLTVTSAQKNPTAFYLCASSIGAGYEQYFGPGTRLTVT.